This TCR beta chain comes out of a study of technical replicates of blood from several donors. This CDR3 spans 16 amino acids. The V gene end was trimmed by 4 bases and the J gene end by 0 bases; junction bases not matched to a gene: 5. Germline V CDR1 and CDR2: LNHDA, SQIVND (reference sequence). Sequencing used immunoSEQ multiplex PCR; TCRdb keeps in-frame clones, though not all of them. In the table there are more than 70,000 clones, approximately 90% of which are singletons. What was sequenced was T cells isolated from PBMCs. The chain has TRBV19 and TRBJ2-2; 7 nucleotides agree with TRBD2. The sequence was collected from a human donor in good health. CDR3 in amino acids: CASSKRAGSNTGELFF. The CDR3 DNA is TGTGCCAGTAGTAAGAGAGCGGGATCGAACACCGGGGAGCTGTTTTTT.